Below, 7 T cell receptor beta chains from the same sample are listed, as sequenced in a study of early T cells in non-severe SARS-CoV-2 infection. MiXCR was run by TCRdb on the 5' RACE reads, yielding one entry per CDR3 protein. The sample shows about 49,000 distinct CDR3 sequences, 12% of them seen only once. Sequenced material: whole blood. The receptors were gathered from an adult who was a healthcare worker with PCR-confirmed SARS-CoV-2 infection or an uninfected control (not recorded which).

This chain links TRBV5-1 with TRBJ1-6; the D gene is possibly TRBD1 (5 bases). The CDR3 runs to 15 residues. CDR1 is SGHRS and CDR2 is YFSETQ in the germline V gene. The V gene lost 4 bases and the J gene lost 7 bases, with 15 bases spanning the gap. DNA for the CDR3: TGCGCCAGCAGCCCGGGGACGGGCAGAAATTCACCCCTCCACTTT. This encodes CASSPGTGRNSPLHF.

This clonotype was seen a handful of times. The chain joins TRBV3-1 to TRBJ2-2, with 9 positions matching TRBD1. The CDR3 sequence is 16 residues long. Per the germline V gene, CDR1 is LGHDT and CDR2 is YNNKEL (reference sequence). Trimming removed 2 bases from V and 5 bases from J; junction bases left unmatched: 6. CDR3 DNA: TGTGCCAGCAGCCAACTCGGGACAGGGAGGACCGGGGAGCTGTTTTTT. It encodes CASSQLGTGRTGELFF.

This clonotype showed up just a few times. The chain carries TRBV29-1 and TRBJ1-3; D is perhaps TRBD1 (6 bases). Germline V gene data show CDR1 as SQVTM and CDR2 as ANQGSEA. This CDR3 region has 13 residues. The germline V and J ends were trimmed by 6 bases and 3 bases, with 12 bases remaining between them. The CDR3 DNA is TGCAGCGTCAGCAGGGGAGGTGGAAACACCATATATTTT. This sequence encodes CSVSRGGGNTIYF.

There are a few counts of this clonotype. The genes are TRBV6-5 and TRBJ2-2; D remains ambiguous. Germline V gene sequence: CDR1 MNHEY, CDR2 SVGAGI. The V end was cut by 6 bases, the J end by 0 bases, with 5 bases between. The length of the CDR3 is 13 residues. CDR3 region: CASRQTNTGELFF. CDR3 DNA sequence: TGTGCCAGCAGGCAGACGAACACCGGGGAGCTGTTTTTT.

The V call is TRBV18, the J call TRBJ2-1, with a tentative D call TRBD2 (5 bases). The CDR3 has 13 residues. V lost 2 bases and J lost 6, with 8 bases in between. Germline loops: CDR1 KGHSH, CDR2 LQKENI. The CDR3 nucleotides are TGTGCCAGCTCACCAGGACTCTCCAATGAGCAGTTCTTC. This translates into CASSPGLSNEQFF.

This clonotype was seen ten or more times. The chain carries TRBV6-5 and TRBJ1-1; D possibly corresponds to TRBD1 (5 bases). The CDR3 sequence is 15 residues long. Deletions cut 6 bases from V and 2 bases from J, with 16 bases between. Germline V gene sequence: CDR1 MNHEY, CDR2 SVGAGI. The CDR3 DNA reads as TGTGCCAGCAGCCATACTCCGGGACCAAACACTGAAGCTTTCTTT. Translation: CASSHTPGPNTEAFF.

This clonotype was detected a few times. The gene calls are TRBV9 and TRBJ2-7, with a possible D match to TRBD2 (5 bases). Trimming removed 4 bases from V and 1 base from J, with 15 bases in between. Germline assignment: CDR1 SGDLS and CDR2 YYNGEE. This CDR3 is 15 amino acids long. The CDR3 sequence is CASSLNPRTSYEQYF. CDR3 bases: TGTGCCAGCAGCTTGAATCCCCGGACTTCCTACGAGCAGTACTTC.